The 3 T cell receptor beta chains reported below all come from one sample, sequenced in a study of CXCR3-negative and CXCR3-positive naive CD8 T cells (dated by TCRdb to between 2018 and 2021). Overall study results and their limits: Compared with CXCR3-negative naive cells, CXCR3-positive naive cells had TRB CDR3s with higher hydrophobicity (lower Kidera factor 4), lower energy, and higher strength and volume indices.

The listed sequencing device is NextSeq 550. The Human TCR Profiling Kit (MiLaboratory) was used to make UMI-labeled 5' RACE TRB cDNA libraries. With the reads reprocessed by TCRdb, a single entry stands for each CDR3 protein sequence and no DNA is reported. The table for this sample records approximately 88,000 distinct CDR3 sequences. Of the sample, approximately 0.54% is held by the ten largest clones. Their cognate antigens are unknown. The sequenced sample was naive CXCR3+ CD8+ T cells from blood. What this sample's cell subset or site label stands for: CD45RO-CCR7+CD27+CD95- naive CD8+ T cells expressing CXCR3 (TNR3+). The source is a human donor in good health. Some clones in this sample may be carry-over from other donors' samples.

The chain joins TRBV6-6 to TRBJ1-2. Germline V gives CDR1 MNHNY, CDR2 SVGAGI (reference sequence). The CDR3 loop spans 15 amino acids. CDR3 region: CASSYTQDVPHGYTF.

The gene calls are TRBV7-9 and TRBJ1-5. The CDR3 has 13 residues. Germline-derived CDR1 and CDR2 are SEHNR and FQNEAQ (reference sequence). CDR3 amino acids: CASSLNEGQPQHF.

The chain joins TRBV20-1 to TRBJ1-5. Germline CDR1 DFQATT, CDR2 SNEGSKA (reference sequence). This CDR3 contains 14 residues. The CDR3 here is CSARETYDNQPQHF.